Below, 26 T cell receptor beta chains from the same sample are listed, as sequenced in a study of T cell responses to AZD1222 COVID-19 vaccine. TCRdb's table, derived via immunoSEQ multiplex PCR, lists solely in-frame clones and lacks some. The table shows about 110,000 clones, with more than 70% occurring only once. Here the sequenced sample was peripheral blood, taken on day 0 of AZD1222 vaccination. All receptors derive from an adult in good health.

The chain links TRBV4-1 to TRBJ1-2; 10 bases align to TRBD1. J lost 1 base, V lost 0 bases, and 5 bases had no gene match. Germline V lookup: CDR1 MGHRA, CDR2 YSYEKL. This CDR3 is built from 17 residues. In nucleotides, the CDR3 is TGCGCCAGCAGCCAAGATCCCGGGACAGGGGATAACTATGGCTACACCTTC. Residues: CASSQDPGTGDNYGYTF.

The chain joins TRBV28 to TRBJ2-7, with D hard to call. CDR1 is MDHEN and CDR2 is SYDVKM in the germline V gene. CDR3 length: 12 residues. Trimming shortened V by 5 bases and J by 3 bases, and 8 bases separated the two germline ends. The CDR3 here is CASSTRDYEQYF. The CDR3 nucleotides are TGTGCCAGCAGTACCAGAGACTACGAGCAGTACTTC. The full variable domain, rest sourced from reference TRBV28 and TRBJ2-7, is DVKVTQSSRYLVKRTGEKVFLECVQDMDHENMFWYRQDPGLGLRLIYFSYDVKMKEKGDIPEGYSVSREKKERFSLILESASTNQTSMYLCASSTRDYEQYFGPGTRLTVT.

The chain couples TRBV18 to TRBJ1-1; the match to TRBD1 covers 7 bases. V shed 6 bases, J shed 1 base, and the junction held 5 bases outside the gene matches. CDR3 length: 14 residues. The germline V gene encodes CDR1 KGHSH and CDR2 LQKENI. The CDR3: CASSSTGSNTEAFF. CDR3 bases: TGTGCCAGCTCGTCGACAGGGTCGAACACTGAAGCTTTCTTT.

This rearrangement joins TRBV7-2 to TRBJ1-1; D perhaps matches TRBD1 (5 bases). Trimming took 5 bases from V and 6 from J, leaving 16 bases between them. This CDR3 contains 14 residues. CDR1 and CDR2 from the germline V gene are SGHTA and FQGNSA. The CDR3 spells CASSSSWGIAEAFF. Written as DNA, the CDR3 is TGTGCCAGCAGCAGTTCGTGGGGGATTGCTGAAGCTTTCTTT.

The V gene is TRBV24-1, the J gene TRBJ1-5; no clear D. The V gene lost 6 bases and the J gene lost 2 bases, with 10 bases spanning the gap. Germline CDR1 is KGHDR and CDR2 is SFDVKD. CDR3 size: 14 residues. CDR3 DNA: TGTGCCACCAGTCGTACGGACGGCAATCAGCCCCAGCATTTT. Amino acid sequence: CATSRTDGNQPQHF.

The chain joins TRBV18 to TRBJ1-1; D is unresolved. V shed 3 bases and J shed 7 bases, with 12 bases lying between them. CDR1 and CDR2 from the germline V gene are KGHSH and LQKENI. The CDR3 totals 13 residues. CDR3 DNA: TGTGCCAGCTCACCTGGGGAGGAAATTGAAGCTTTCTTT. Translated, it gives CASSPGEEIEAFF.

In nucleotides, the CDR3 is TGTGCCAGCAGCTCCTCGACAGGGTACACAGATACGCAGTATTTT. This gives the protein CASSSSTGYTDTQYF. The chain links TRBV7-3 to TRBJ2-3, with TRBD1 matching over 7 bases. The V gene end was trimmed by 4 bases and the J gene end by 2 bases; junction bases not matched to a gene: 6. The CDR3 consists of 15 residues. Germline V gives CDR1 SGHTA, CDR2 FQGTGA.

The chain employs TRBV12-3 or TRBV12-4 and TRBJ2-7; no firm D call. The V end was cut by 1 base, the J end by 6 bases, with 7 bases between. The CDR3 runs 12 residues. CDR3 DNA: TGTGCCAGCAGTTTAGGCCCTCCCGAGCAGTACTTC. As protein: CASSLGPPEQYF.

This clone was found once. Its ends do not fully match the called genes, so a read error is possible. The chain is built from TRBV6-1 and TRBJ1-2; no definite D call. CDR1 is MNHNS and CDR2 is SASEGT in the germline V gene. The CDR3 spans 13 residues. The CDR3 DNA follows: TGTGCCAGCCGTGACATATCCAACTATGGCTACACCTTC. Translation gives CASRDISNYGYTF.

The chain carries TRBV27 and TRBJ1-1; D unresolved. The germline V gene encodes CDR1 MNHEY and CDR2 SMNVEV (reference sequence). The V gene lost 1 base and the J gene lost 10 bases, with 13 bases spanning the gap. The CDR3 runs to 13 residues. CDR3 protein: CASSLFGRSGAFF. The CDR3 nucleotides are TGTGCCAGCAGTTTATTTGGACGTAGCGGAGCTTTCTTT.

The V gene is TRBV11-3, the J gene TRBJ2-5; D unclear. The germline V gene encodes CDR1 SGHNT and CDR2 YENEEA. The CDR3 runs 13 residues. The ends were cut back, 5 bases at V and 0 bases at J, with 7 bases in the middle. The CDR3 sequence: CASSPPDQETQYF. DNA for the CDR3: TGTGCCAGCAGCCCCCCCGACCAAGAGACCCAGTACTTC. The whole variable domain, filled in from reference TRBV11-3 and TRBJ2-5, reads EAGVVQSPRYKIIEKKQPVAFWCNPISGHNTLYWYLQNLGQGPELLIRYENEEAVDDSQLPKDRFSAERLKGVDSTLKIQPAELGDSAVYLCASSPPDQETQYFGPGTRLLVL.

V and J are TRBV3-1 (or the pseudogene TRBV3-2) and TRBJ2-5; 10 bases agree with TRBD1. CDR1 LGHDT and CDR2 YNNKEL come from the germline V gene (reference sequence). The CDR3 runs 18 residues. V was pared by 4 bases and J by 1 base, with 12 bases of the junction left unmatched. The CDR3 DNA reads as TGTGCCAGCAGCCCGTATCTGACAGGGGGCGATGCCCAAGAGACCCAGTACTTC. This sequence encodes CASSPYLTGGDAQETQYF.

This clone has only a few counts. J is TRBJ2-1 and V is TRBV6-1; D is possibly TRBD2 (5 bases). Between the trimmed V and J ends, which lost 3 bases and 15 bases, there was a span of 15 bases. The germline V gene encodes CDR1 MNHNS and CDR2 SASEGT. The CDR3 has 12 amino acids. CDR3 sequence: CASSDNNGSGFF. In DNA form, the CDR3 reads TGTGCCAGCAGTGACAATAATGGGAGTGGGTTCTTC.

This rearrangement joins TRBV28 to TRBJ2-2, with D possibly matching TRBD2 (5 bases). The germline gives CDR1 MDHEN, CDR2 SYDVKM. The V and J ends lost 11 bases and 5 bases respectively, with 18 bases between them. The CDR3 runs 14 residues. The CDR3 reads CAHSRDYETGELFF. For the CDR3, the DNA is TGTGCCCACTCCCGAGACTATGAGACCGGGGAGCTGTTTTTT.

The rearrangement uses TRBV3-1 (or the pseudogene TRBV3-2) and TRBJ2-3; D unclear. CDR3 length: 13 amino acids. Germline V gene sequence: CDR1 LGHDT, CDR2 YNNKEL (reference sequence). Trimming shortened V by 2 bases and J by 5 bases, and 8 bases separated the two germline ends. CDR3 DNA sequence: TGTGCCAGCAGCCAATTAGAAGGAGATACGCAGTATTTT. Translation gives CASSQLEGDTQYF.

The chain carries TRBV7-2 and TRBJ1-2; D may be TRBD1 (6 bases). V was pared by 5 bases and J by 8 bases, with 12 bases between. CDR1 SGHTA and CDR2 FQGNSA come from the germline V gene. The CDR3 length is 12 residues. The CDR3 nucleotides are TGTGCCAGCAGCCTATCAGGGGTCGGCTACACCTTC. It is translated as CASSLSGVGYTF.

The gene calls are TRBV6-5 and TRBJ1-1, with a possible D match to TRBD1 (5 bases). The CDR3 covers 14 residues. With 2 bases removed from V and 0 bases from J, the gap between germline ends came to 7 bases. Germline assignment: CDR1 MNHEY and CDR2 SVGAGI. CDR3: CASSYQGLNTEAFF. The CDR3 DNA reads as TGTGCCAGCAGTTACCAGGGTCTGAACACTGAAGCTTTCTTT.

V usage is TRBV4-2 and J usage is TRBJ2-5, with D unclear. Trimming removed 1 base at V and 5 bases at J, with 20 bases between. CDR1 and CDR2 (germline): LGHNA, YNFKEQ. This CDR3 contains 17 residues. CDR3 nucleotides: TGTGCCAGCAGCCAAGCTAGTATCACCCAAAAGCAGGAGACCCAGTACTTC. Residues: CASSQASITQKQETQYF.

The chain joins TRBV7-3 to TRBJ2-2, with TRBD2 matching over 10 bases. The CDR3 covers 18 residues. V shed 5 bases, J shed 2 bases, and the junction held 11 bases outside the gene matches. Germline CDR1 is SGHTA and CDR2 is FQGTGA. In DNA, the CDR3 is TGTGCCAGCAGCCTAGGGGCCCTAGCGGGGGTTAACACCGGGGAGCTGTTTTTT. Amino acids: CASSLGALAGVNTGELFF. The whole variable domain, filled in from reference TRBV7-3 and TRBJ2-2, reads GAGVSQTPSNKVTEKGKYVELRCDPISGHTALYWYRQSLGQGPEFLIYFQGTGAADDSGLPNDRFFAVRPEGSVSTLKIQRTERGDSAVYLCASSLGALAGVNTGELFFGEGSRLTVL.

Note on this clone: Relative to the germline gene, one junction end is altered; a read error may explain this. V usage is TRBV5-4 and J usage is TRBJ2-2, with D possibly called TRBD1 or TRBD2 (5 bases each). Germline V lookup: CDR1 SGHNT, CDR2 YYREEE (reference sequence). This CDR3 has 15 amino acids. CDR3 region: CVSSGERQRTGELFF. In DNA, the CDR3 is TGTGTCAGCAGCGGAGAAAGACAGAGAACCGGGGAGCTGTTTTTT.

The V call is TRBV4-3, the J call TRBJ1-6; no reliable D call. Germline assignment: CDR1 LGHNA and CDR2 YSLEER. The CDR3 is 14 residues long. V dropped 0 bases and J dropped 15 bases, with 15 bases sitting between them. CDR3 coding DNA: TGCGCCAGCAGCCAAGATCGCTCCCCTTCAGACCTCCACTTT. Protein product: CASSQDRSPSDLHF.

The CDR3 DNA sequence: TGTGCCAGCAGTTTTGTACAGGCGGGCTACGAGCAGTACTTC. Its protein product is CASSFVQAGYEQYF. This chain links TRBV28 with TRBJ2-7, with D tentatively TRBD1 or TRBD2 (5 bases each). The CDR3 is 14 amino acids. The V gene lost 3 bases and the J gene lost 3 bases, with 12 bases spanning the gap. In germline, CDR1 is MDHEN, CDR2 SYDVKM.

The chain is built from TRBV18 and TRBJ1-1, with TRBD1 identical over 8 bases. Germline trimming cut 4 bases from V and 3 bases from J; bases unmatched to any gene: 1. This CDR3 comprises 13 residues. Germline lookup yields CDR1 KGHSH and CDR2 LQKENI. The CDR3 DNA sequence: TGTGCCAGCTCACAGGACAGGGACACTGAAGCTTTCTTT. Protein: CASSQDRDTEAFF.

The V and J genes are TRBV5-4 and TRBJ1-2; D uncertain. CDR3 size: 15 residues. V lost 0 bases, J lost 4 bases, and 13 bases lay in between. Germline values: CDR1 SGHNT, CDR2 YYREEE (reference sequence). CDR3 sequence (DNA): TGTGCCAGCAGCTTGGACTTTATTGGTCCCTATGGCTACACCTTC. Translation: CASSLDFIGPYGYTF.

V is TRBV19 and J is TRBJ2-2; D remains ambiguous. V was clipped by 3 bases and J by 3 bases, with 14 bases between them. Germline CDR1 and CDR2: LNHDA and SQIVND (reference sequence). This CDR3 is 16 amino acids long. CDR3 sequence reads: CASSIRQATDTGELFF. The CDR3 nucleotides read TGTGCCAGTAGTATTAGACAAGCCACCGACACCGGGGAGCTGTTTTTT.

The CDR3 region has the DNA TGTGCCATCAGTGAGGGGCAGGGGGCAGGTAACTATGGCTACACCTTC. This encodes CAISEGQGAGNYGYTF. The chain uses TRBV10-3 and TRBJ1-2; the match to TRBD1 covers 8 bases. The CDR3 is 16 residues long. CDR1 and CDR2 from the germline V gene are ENHRY and SYGVKD. Germline trimming cut 2 bases from V and 1 base from J; bases unmatched to any gene: 6.